This TCR beta chain originates from a study of CD8 T cells in ankylosing spondylitis. Points from the study as a whole: There was a TCR beta motif, made of several highly homologous variants, that appeared characteristic of ankylosing spondylitis blood. Both synovial fluid and blood in reactive arthritis had previously been reported to carry some motif variants.

This clonotype was detected a few times. The target antigen is unknown. TCRdb re-called the 5' RACE reads with MiXCR, one entry per CDR3 protein. The sample lists approximately 550,000 distinct CDR3 sequences, about 13% occurring once. Trimming took 5 bases from V and 5 from J, leaving 15 bases between them. The germline CDR1 and CDR2 sequences are WSHSY and SAAADI. This CDR3 contains 15 residues. The specimen was blood, either unsorted or a sorted T cell fraction (not recorded which). This clonotype was sampled from a male donor with ankylosing spondylitis. The chain uses TRBV10-2 and TRBJ2-2; no clear D gene. CDR3 loop: CASSNRLVSTGELFF. CDR3 DNA: TGCGCCAGCAGTAATAGATTAGTATCTACCGGGGAGCTGTTTTTT.